Each of the 25 T cell receptor beta chains below was sequenced from the same sample in a study of T cell responses to AZD1222 COVID-19 vaccine. Here immunoSEQ multiplex PCR was the method, and the copy in TCRdb shows in-frame clones only, minus some. The sample contains 120,000 to 150,000 clones, about 91% of which appear only once. The material sequenced was peripheral blood, taken on day 0 of AZD1222 vaccination. These receptors were collected from an adult in good health.

The V and J genes are TRBV20-1 and TRBJ1-1; 8 nucleotides match TRBD1. The CDR3 is made up of 11 amino acids. Germline V CDR1 and CDR2: DFQATT, SNEGSKA (reference sequence). Unmatched junction bases numbered 5, after V lost 4 bases and J lost 10 bases. The CDR3 sequence: CSATRTGRAFF. The CDR3, as DNA: TGCAGTGCTACCCGGACAGGGCGAGCTTTCTTT.

This clone was counted between two and nine times. The gene calls are TRBV6-5 and TRBJ1-1; D gene uncertain. The CDR3 is made up of 13 amino acids. V lost 5 bases, J lost 2 bases, and 9 bases lay in between. Germline V gene lookup returns CDR1 MNHEY and CDR2 SVGAGI. CDR3 DNA: TGTGCCAGCAGTCTCATACTTAACACTGAAGCTTTCTTT. Encoded protein: CASSLILNTEAFF.

The rearrangement joins TRBV5-1 to TRBJ2-7; 11 nucleotides agree with TRBD2. Germline V gene data show CDR1 as SGHRS and CDR2 as YFSETQ. This CDR3 comprises 14 residues. The V and J ends lost 4 bases and 7 bases, in that order; junction bases with no gene match: 7. The CDR3 DNA reads TGCGCCAGCAGCCCGACTAGCGGGGCCCCGGAGCAGTACTTC. Its translation: CASSPTSGAPEQYF.

V usage is TRBV4-2 and J usage is TRBJ1-1; maybe TRBD1 (6 bases). Germline loops: CDR1 LGHNA, CDR2 YNFKEQ. V lost 0 bases, J lost 2 bases, and 13 bases lay in between. The CDR3 totals 16 residues. CDR3 nucleotide sequence: TGTGCCAGCAGCCAAGATGGGGGCAGGGTCAACACTGAAGCTTTCTTT. Residues: CASSQDGGRVNTEAFF.

The chain couples TRBV29-1 to TRBJ1-2; 8 bases match TRBD1. The CDR3 covers 14 residues. V dropped 8 bases and J dropped 8; count of bases not matched to a gene: 16. From germline, CDR1 is SQVTM and CDR2 ANQGSEA. The CDR3 sequence is CSFQYGQGFYGYTF. The DNA for the CDR3 is TGCAGCTTTCAGTATGGACAGGGTTTTTACGGCTACACCTTC.

V is TRBV5-6 and J is TRBJ1-5; TRBD1 agrees at 7 bases. The trim removed 3 bases at V and 6 bases at J, leaving 12 bases unmatched. Germline-derived CDR1 and CDR2 are SGHDT and YYEEEE. The CDR3 covers 16 residues. CDR3 bases: TGTGCCAGCAGCTCGAGGTTGAGGGCAGGGGGTCAGCCCCAGCATTTT. Protein sequence: CASSSRLRAGGQPQHF.

The V call is TRBV19, the J call TRBJ2-7, with 7 bases fitting TRBD2. The ends lost 8 bases at V and 3 bases at J; junction bases unmatched: 7. Per the germline V gene, CDR1 is LNHDA and CDR2 is SQIVND (reference sequence). This CDR3 has 13 amino acids. The chain's CDR3 is CASQRDGGYEQYF. The CDR3 DNA is TGTGCCAGTCAGCGGGATGGAGGCTACGAGCAGTACTTC.

The chain has TRBV18 and TRBJ1-1; the D gene is possibly TRBD1 (6 bases). V was shortened by 3 bases and J by 3 bases, with 14 bases between the two germline ends. The CDR3 totals 15 residues. Germline V CDR1 and CDR2: KGHSH, LQKENI. The CDR3 DNA is TGTGCCAGCTCACCTCCGGGGGCTTGGTACACTGAAGCTTTCTTT. The encoded protein is CASSPPGAWYTEAFF.

V is TRBV21-1 and J is TRBJ1-2. TRBV21-1 is noted as a pseudogene. The CDR3 is made up of 15 amino acids. The CDR3 sequence is CASSSGGGVIYGYTF. DNA of the CDR3: TGTGCCAGCAGCAGCGGGGGGGGCGTCATCTATGGCTACACCTTC.

The CDR3 DNA follows: TGTGCCACCAGCTCCCGGACTAGCGGGTACTACAATGAGCAGTTCTTC. Protein sequence: CATSSRTSGYYNEQFF. The chain joins TRBV15 to TRBJ2-1; 11 nucleotides line up with TRBD2. Losses at the gene ends were 5 bases for V and 3 bases for J; bases not matched to a gene: 6. The CDR3 sequence is 16 residues long. The germline gives CDR1 LNHNV, CDR2 YYDKDF (reference sequence).

The rearrangement links TRBV28 to TRBJ2-5; TRBD2 might be the D (6 bases). The V and J ends lost 6 bases and 4 bases respectively, with 21 bases between them. CDR1 MDHEN and CDR2 SYDVKM come from the germline V gene. The CDR3 has 16 residues. CDR3 DNA sequence: TGTGCCAGCAGCTCCGCCGGGAGATATAGCGGAGAGACCCAGTACTTC. This translates into CASSSAGRYSGETQYF.

The CDR3 DNA sequence: TGTGCCAGCAGCTACGCACCAGGACAGGGGGCCGCTGAAGCTTTCTTT. Translating gives CASSYAPGQGAAEAFF. The chain has TRBV5-6 and TRBJ1-1; 11 bases match TRBD1. Trimming at V came to 3 bases and at J to 6 bases, leaving 10 bases not matched to a gene. Germline CDR1 and CDR2: SGHDT and YYEEEE. The CDR3 spans 16 residues.

This clone was detected once. V and J are TRBV7-9 and TRBJ2-1; 10 bases are shared with TRBD1. The germline CDR1 and CDR2 sequences are SEHNR and FQNEAQ (reference sequence). V lost 1 base, J lost 8 bases, and 8 bases stayed unmatched. The CDR3 sequence is 16 residues long. CDR3 bases: TGTGCCAGCAGCTTAGTTTTCGACAGGGGGCTGGATGAGCAGTTCTTC. Translated, it gives CASSLVFDRGLDEQFF.

The rearrangement joins TRBV6-6 to TRBJ1-3; no definite D call. The CDR3 extends over 14 amino acids. V lost 2 bases to trimming and J lost 2 bases, with 7 bases between them. The germline V gene has CDR1 MNHNY and CDR2 SVGAGI (reference sequence). CDR3 DNA sequence: TGTGCCAGCAGTTACGCGCGACCTGGAAACACCATATATTTT. Residues: CASSYARPGNTIYF.

The chain joins TRBV7-2 to TRBJ2-3, with 15 bases lining up with TRBD2. The CDR3 is 17 residues long. CDR1 and CDR2 from the germline V gene are SGHTA and FQGNSA. J gave up 0 bases and V 5 bases, and 3 bases lay outside the gene matches. CDR3 sequence: CASSQGLAGGSTDTQYF. CDR3 DNA sequence: TGTGCCAGCAGCCAGGGACTAGCGGGGGGCAGCACAGATACGCAGTATTTT.

The chain couples TRBV9 to TRBJ1-4; the D gene is possibly TRBD1 (6 bases). The CDR3 consists of 14 residues. With 5 bases removed from V and 6 bases from J, the gap between germline ends came to 14 bases. Germline V lookup: CDR1 SGDLS, CDR2 YYNGEE. CDR3 protein: CASSKQGGYEKLFF. The CDR3 coding sequence is TGTGCCAGCAGTAAACAGGGAGGGTATGAAAAACTGTTTTTT. The full variable domain, its missing parts supplied by reference TRBV9 and TRBJ1-4, is DSGVTQTPKHLITATGQRVTLRCSPRSGDLSVYWYQQSLDQGLQFLIQYYNGEERAKGNILERFSAQQFPDLHSELNLSSLELGDSALYFCASSKQGGYEKLFFGSGTQLSVL.

The chain couples TRBV5-1 to TRBJ2-3; D may be TRBD1 or TRBD2 (6 bases each). This CDR3 contains 14 residues. Germline assignment: CDR1 SGHRS and CDR2 YFSETQ. Trimming pared 0 bases from V and 2 bases from J, leaving 7 bases between. The CDR3 sequence: CASSLGGATDTQYF. CDR3 bases: TGCGCCAGCAGCTTGGGGGGGGCCACAGATACGCAGTATTTT.

V gene TRBV25-1 combines with J gene TRBJ2-5, with 10 bases matching TRBD2. The CDR3 has 14 residues. Germline CDR1 reads MGHDK; CDR2 reads SYGVNS. Germline trimming cut 6 bases from V and 5 bases from J; bases unmatched to any gene: 6. CDR3 amino acids: CASSWGAGGETQYF. The CDR3 DNA reads TGTGCCAGCAGCTGGGGAGCGGGGGGGGAGACCCAGTACTTC. Together with reference TRBV25-1 and TRBJ2-5, the CDR3 gives the full variable domain: EADIYQTPRYLVIGTGKKITLECSQTMGHDKMYWYQQDPGMELHLIHYSYGVNSTEKGDLSSESTVSRIRTEHFPLTLESARPSHTSQYLCASSWGAGGETQYFGPGTRLLVL.

This chain uses TRBV10-1 with TRBJ2-1; D is possibly TRBD1 (6 bases). Trimming shortened V by 10 bases and J by 8 bases, and 21 bases separated the two germline ends. Germline V gene data show CDR1 as WNHNN and CDR2 as SYGVQD (reference sequence). CDR3 length: 14 residues. In DNA form, the CDR3 reads TGCGCCACCCCGCCGGTGGGGGCCTGGGATGAGCAGTTCTTC. Encoded protein: CATPPVGAWDEQFF.

The chain has TRBV3-1 (or the pseudogene TRBV3-2) and TRBJ1-5; D might be TRBD1 (5 bases). This CDR3 is built from 13 residues. Germline V gene lookup returns CDR1 LGHDT and CDR2 YNNKEL (reference sequence). Trimming took 3 bases from V and 7 from J, leaving 10 bases between them. CDR3 residues: CASSQGTGQPQHF. CDR3 sequence (DNA): TGTGCCAGCAGCCAGGGGACGGGGCAGCCCCAGCATTTT.

This clone was counted once. CDR3 protein: CASSLGQGALGTDTQYF. The CDR3 nucleotides read TGCGCCAGCAGCTTAGGACAGGGGGCGTTGGGCACAGATACGCAGTATTTT. V usage is TRBV5-1 and J usage is TRBJ2-3; 11 bases align to TRBD1. Unmatched junction bases numbered 6, after V lost 2 bases and J lost 1 base. Per germline, CDR1 SGHRS and CDR2 YFSETQ. The CDR3 runs to 17 residues.

V gene TRBV2 combines with J gene TRBJ1-3; no firm D call. Germline CDR1 reads SNHLY; CDR2 reads FYNNEI. This CDR3 contains 13 residues. Trimming left V 10 bases short and J 0 bases short, with 10 bases between. The CDR3 DNA follows: TGTGCCACCCGGCAGGCCTCTGGAAACACCATATATTTT. This encodes CATRQASGNTIYF.

This clone was detected a few times. The chain combines TRBV4-1 with TRBJ2-2, with D unresolved. The V gene lost 3 bases and the J gene lost 8 bases, with 16 bases spanning the gap. The germline gives CDR1 MGHRA, CDR2 YSYEKL. The CDR3 sequence is 15 residues long. CDR3 sequence: CASSHSKGNVGELFF. CDR3 DNA sequence: TGCGCCAGCAGCCATTCCAAAGGGAATGTAGGGGAGCTGTTTTTT.

The V gene is TRBV18, the J gene TRBJ2-7; D might be TRBD2 (5 bases). There are 16 residues in the CDR3. Between the trimmed V and J ends, which lost 3 bases and 7 bases, there was a span of 22 bases. The V gene's germline CDR1 is KGHSH and CDR2 LQKENI. CDR3 sequence: CASSPPHSTRGGEQYF. The CDR3 nucleotides are TGTGCCAGCTCACCTCCTCACTCAACCCGTGGCGGGGAGCAGTACTTC.

This clone was seen once. This chain joins TRBV27 and TRBJ1-5; 10 bases match TRBD1. The CDR3 has 17 residues. Germline V gene lookup returns CDR1 MNHEY and CDR2 SMNVEV (reference sequence). V lost 5 bases, J lost 5 bases, and 12 bases stayed unmatched. CDR3 DNA: TGTGCCAGCAGTCCTCGAGGGACAGGGGTGAGGGATCAGCCCCAGCATTTT. This gives the protein CASSPRGTGVRDQPQHF.